This TCR beta chain was retrieved from a study of cytomegalovirus exposure and HLA in healthy donors. The study's findings and limits: Confirmation in vitro established that a few CMV-associated chains were specific for CMV antigens.

Produced via immunoSEQ multiplex PCR; TCRdb's table is partial and in-frame only. The sample lists around 350,000 clones; 86% were seen once. As to this clone: Antigen: not known.

The CDR3 runs 14 residues. The V and J ends lost 3 bases and 0 bases respectively, with 9 bases between them. CDR1 is SGHDN, CDR2 FVKESK, per germline. The sequence was obtained from a woman aged 18-29 years in good health and CMV-seronegative. This rearrangement joins TRBV14 to TRBJ2-7; possibly TRBD1 for D (6 bases). Sequencing was done on a sample of PBMCs. Here the CDR3 DNA reads TGTGCCAGCAGCCAGCTACAGGGCTCCTACGAGCAGTACTTC. Encoded protein: CASSQLQGSYEQYF.